The rows below give T cell receptor beta chains drawn from one sample of a study of T cell repertoires in cytomegalovirus infection. Each CDR3 protein gets one entry after TCRdb re-called the reads with MiXCR. The repertoire consists of about 600,000 distinct CDR3 sequences, with more than 20% occurring once and the leading ten covering around 7.6%. The sample comprised CD8+ T cells from PBMCs. Receptor source: a human donor in good health (CMV status not recorded). Some clones in this sample may be carry-over from other donors' samples. The CDR3 runs from the conserved cysteine through the conserved F or W. The order of the fields is clone size, D gene, V gene, CDR3 length, J gene, CDR3 DNA, CDR3 protein. The D gene is left open where the match is weak. Clone sizes are given selectively: once, few, many, or a class where the clone is expanded.

-	TRBD2	TRBV29-1	16	TRBJ2-2	TGCAGCGTTGTCGGCCCCAGCGGGGGGAACACCGGGGAGCTGTTTTTT	CSVVGPSGGNTGELFF
-	-	TRBV6-6	15	TRBJ2-1	TGTGCCACTTCGCATGGGGTAGGCTCCTACAATGAGCAGTTCTTC	CATSHGVGSYNEQFF
-	-	TRBV6-2/TRBV6-3	18	TRBJ2-1	TGTGCCAGCAGTTTTCCCCTGACTGCTGAGAGCTCCTACAAAGAGCAGTTCTTC	CASSFPLTAESSYKEQFF
many	TRBD1	TRBV28	16	TRBJ2-3	TGTGCCAGCAGTGATCGGGACAGAGACTACACAGATACGCAGTATTTT	CASSDRDRDYTDTQYF
many	-	TRBV7-2	15	TRBJ1-1	TGTGCCAGCAGCTTCAGGAACAACATGAACACTGAAGCTTTCTTT	CASSFRNNMNTEAFF
many	-	TRBV11-3	13	TRBJ2-1	TGTGCCAGCAGCTCCAGGGGGGACAATGAGCAGTTCTTC	CASSSRGDNEQFF
few	-	TRBV27	12	TRBJ2-7	TGTGCCAGCAGTGTCGTGGCGGGCGAGCAGTACTTC	CASSVVAGEQYF
-	-	TRBV12-3/TRBV12-4	16	TRBJ2-3	TGTGCCAGCAGTTTAGTCGGCAGGCCTAGCACAGATACGCAGTATTTT	CASSLVGRPSTDTQYF
few	-	TRBV5-6	16	TRBJ2-4	TGTGCCAGCAGCTTTAACGGGGGCGTAACCAAAAACATTCAGTACTTC	CASSFNGGVTKNIQYF
-	-	TRBV6-2/TRBV6-3	14	TRBJ1-1	TGTGCCAACAGTTTGGGGGGGCGGAACACTGAAGCTTTCTTT	CANSLGGRNTEAFF
-	-	TRBV15	16	TRBJ2-5	TGTGCCACCAGCAGTCTTACAGGGCGGAAGAAAGAGACCCAGTACTTC	CATSSLTGRKKETQYF
-	-	TRBV28	16	TRBJ1-6	TGTGCCGGCACTTTTTCGGAGGGCTCCTATAATTCACCCCTCCACTTT	CAGTFSEGSYNSPLHF
many	-	TRBV7-9	16	TRBJ2-3	TGTGCCAGCAGCGCCCCTTACAGCCACCGCACAGATACGCAGTATTTT	CASSAPYSHRTDTQYF
-	-	TRBV28	16	TRBJ1-1	TGTGCCAGCAGTTTGCGGGGGGCTTGGATGAACACTGAAGCTTTCTTT	CASSLRGAWMNTEAFF
many	-	TRBV28	14	TRBJ1-2	TGTGCCAGCAGTGGACTACAGGGAAACTATGGCTACACCTTC	CASSGLQGNYGYTF
-	TRBD1	TRBV29-1	12	TRBJ1-5	TGCAGCGCTTGGTTAGGGGACAGGGGGCAGCATTTT	CSAWLGDRGQHF
-	-	TRBV11-3	20	TRBJ1-4	TGTGCCAGCAGCTTATCTCCGGACAGCATTAGGATCCGGGGATCTGAAAAACTGTTTTTT	CASSLSPDSIRIRGSEKLFF
-	-	TRBV15	14	TRBJ1-6	TGTGCCACCCGGGGACGGAGTAACAATTCACCCCTCCACTTT	CATRGRSNNSPLHF
-	-	TRBV20-1	12	TRBJ1-1	TGCAGTGAAAAGGGCCCAAACACTGAAGCTTTCTTT	CSEKGPNTEAFF
few	-	TRBV29-1	14	TRBJ2-3	TGCAGCGTTGAAGATTCCAGGGGCCCAGATACGCAGTATTTT	CSVEDSRGPDTQYF
few	TRBD2	TRBV7-6	16	TRBJ2-1	TGTGCCAGCAGCCCGAGCGGTGGTAGCGGGGGGTTTGAGCAGTTCTTC	CASSPSGGSGGFEQFF
-	-	TRBV7-9	17	TRBJ2-7	TGTGCCAGCAGCCCTCCGATCCCGATTCCTAGCTCCTACGAGCAGTACTTC	CASSPPIPIPSSYEQYF
many	-	TRBV7-8	17	TRBJ2-2	TGTGCCAGCAGCTTAGCGTGGCTGACAGGGAGGACCGGGGAGCTGTTTTTT	CASSLAWLTGRTGELFF
many	-	TRBV4-1	15	TRBJ2-1	TGCGCCAGCACCAACGACGGGGGCTCTTACAATGAGCAGTTCTTC	CASTNDGGSYNEQFF
few	-	TRBV5-4	16	TRBJ1-1	TGTGCCAGCAGCGACCTAGGGGGGGCCGTGAACACTGAAGCTTTCTTT	CASSDLGGAVNTEAFF
-	-	TRBV5-8	13	TRBJ1-6	-	CASSWGTGAFPCF
-	-	TRBV5-6	14	TRBJ2-3	TGTGCCAGCAGCGGGACGGGGCGCACAGATACGCAGTATTTT	CASSGTGRTDTQYF
-	-	TRBV7-8	15	TRBJ1-1	TGTGTCAGCAGCTTAGAAGCGGCCATGAACACTGAAGCTTTCTTT	CVSSLEAAMNTEAFF
many	TRBD2	TRBV7-2	17	TRBJ2-5	TGTGCCAGCAGCGGGCATTCGCTAGCGGGGGGACAAGAGACCCAGTACTTC	CASSGHSLAGGQETQYF
few	TRBD2	TRBV2	14	TRBJ2-1	TGTGCCAGCAGAAGCGGGGGGTTATACAATGAGCAGTTCTTC	CASRSGGLYNEQFF
-	TRBD1	TRBV20-1	16	TRBJ1-5	TGCAGTGCTAGAGATTTCCAGGGGGCGAGCGATCAGCCCCAGCATTTT	CSARDFQGASDQPQHF
many	TRBD2	TRBV7-7	15	TRBJ2-5	TGTGCTAGCAGCCCGGGACTAGCGGGCGTAGAGACCCAGTACTTC	CASSPGLAGVETQYF
many	-	TRBV10-3	12	TRBJ2-1	TGTGCCATCAGTCTAGGGATGGATGAGCAGTTCTTC	CAISLGMDEQFF
-	-	TRBV6-6	19	TRBJ1-5	TGTGCCAGCAGGTACTCGAAACATGAGGGGCACACCTCCAATCAGCCCCAGCATTTT	CASRYSKHEGHTSNQPQHF
many	-	TRBV19	15	TRBJ2-1	TGTGCCAGTAGTATATCTAGCGTGACCTACAATGAGCAGTTCTTC	CASSISSVTYNEQFF
many	-	TRBV7-9	14	TRBJ2-5	TGTGCCAGCAGCTTAGTCGGGGGCCCCGGAGCCCAGTACTTC	CASSLVGGPGAQYF
-	-	TRBV20-1	14	TRBJ2-1	TGCAGTGCTAGTGCTTACCTAGCCAGCAATGAGCAGTTCTTC	CSASAYLASNEQFF
many	-	TRBV4-1	16	TRBJ1-2	TGCGCCAGCAGCCAAGAGGCAGGGGTGGTGGGTTATGGCTACACCTTC	CASSQEAGVVGYGYTF
-	-	TRBV20-1	11	TRBJ1-2	TGCAGTGCCCCCACAGGGCCTGGCTACACCTTC	CSAPTGPGYTF
few	-	TRBV14	15	TRBJ1-3	TGTGCCAGCAGCCGACCGATGAGCTCTGGAAACACCATATATTTT	CASSRPMSSGNTIYF
-	TRBD1	TRBV5-8	13	TRBJ2-7	TGTGCCAGCAGCCACAGGGGAGTCAACGAGCAGTACTTC	CASSHRGVNEQYF
few	TRBD1	TRBV5-5	15	TRBJ2-2	TGTGCCAGCAGCTTGGATAGGACAGGGATCGGGGAGCTGTTTTTT	CASSLDRTGIGELFF
-	TRBD1	TRBV28	19	TRBJ2-2	TGTGCCAGCAGTTTATCCCCGGGACAGAAAATCGGAGTCACCGGGGAGCTGTTTTTT	CASSLSPGQKIGVTGELFF
few	-	TRBV11-2	16	TRBJ2-3	TGTGCCAGCAGCTTAGTGGCGGGCTTTAGCACAGATACGCAGTATTTT	CASSLVAGFSTDTQYF
few	-	TRBV5-1	15	TRBJ2-3	TGCGCCAGCAGCTTACAGGCCAGGGACACAGATACGCAGTATTTT	CASSLQARDTDTQYF
-	-	TRBV11-1	14	TRBJ1-1	TGTGCCAGCAGCTTAACACCGGGCTTTACTGAAGCTTTCTTT	CASSLTPGFTEAFF
-	-	TRBV20-1	16	TRBJ2-4	TGCAGTGCTAGAGGAGAATCGGATCTAGCCAAAAACATTCAGTACTTC	CSARGESDLAKNIQYF
once	TRBD1	TRBV29-1	13	TRBJ1-2	TGCAGCGTGGGGACAGGGGGCATCTATGGCTACACCTTC	CSVGTGGIYGYTF
few	-	TRBV6-6	16	TRBJ2-5	TGTGCCAGCAGTTACTCGAACCGGTACCTAGTCGAGACCCAGTACTTC	CASSYSNRYLVETQYF
-	TRBD2	TRBV4-2	16	TRBJ2-3	TGTGCCAGCAGCCAAGAGGGCGGGGGGCTGTCAGATACGCAGTATTTT	CASSQEGGGLSDTQYF
few	TRBD2	TRBV9	16	TRBJ2-4	TGTGCCAGCAGCGTAGCTCGGGGGGGGAACAAAAACATTCAGTACTTC	CASSVARGGNKNIQYF
-	-	TRBV20-1	13	TRBJ2-1	TGCAGTGCTACTGGGGACCCGTACAATGAGCAGTTCTTC	CSATGDPYNEQFF
many	TRBD2	TRBV7-2	16	TRBJ2-5	TGTGCCAGCAGCTTTCTGGGACTAGCGATCCAAGAGACCCAGTACTTC	CASSFLGLAIQETQYF
few	-	TRBV2	15	TRBJ1-2	TGTGCCAGCAGTGAAGTGTATGGACCTGACTATGGCTACACCTTC	CASSEVYGPDYGYTF
-	-	TRBV7-9	13	TRBJ2-2	TGTGCCAGCACGGAGACAGGCACCGGGGAGCTGTTTTTT	CASTETGTGELFF
-	-	TRBV7-6	16	TRBJ1-2	TGTGCCAGCAGTCCGATCTCGTTGACAGGTCTTGTAGACTACACCTTC	CASSPISLTGLVDYTF
many	-	TRBV28	14	TRBJ2-6	TGTGCCAGCAGTTCATCAGATGGGGCCAACGTCCTGACTTTC	CASSSSDGANVLTF
-	TRBD1	TRBV14	16	TRBJ2-7	TGTGCCAGCTCCGAACGGGGACAGCCGCAATTCTACGAGCAGTACTTC	CASSERGQPQFYEQYF